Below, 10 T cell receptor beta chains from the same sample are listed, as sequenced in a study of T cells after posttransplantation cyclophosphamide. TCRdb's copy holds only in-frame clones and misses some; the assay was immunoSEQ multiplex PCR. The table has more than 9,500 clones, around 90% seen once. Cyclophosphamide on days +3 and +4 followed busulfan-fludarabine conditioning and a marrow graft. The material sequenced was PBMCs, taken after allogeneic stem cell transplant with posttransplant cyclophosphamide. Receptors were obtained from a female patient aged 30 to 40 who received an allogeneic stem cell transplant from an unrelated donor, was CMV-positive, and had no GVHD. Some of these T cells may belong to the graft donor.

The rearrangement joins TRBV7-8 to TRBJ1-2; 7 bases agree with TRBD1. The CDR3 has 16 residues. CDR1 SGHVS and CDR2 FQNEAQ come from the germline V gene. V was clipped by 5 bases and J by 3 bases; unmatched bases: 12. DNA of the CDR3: TGTGCCAGCAGCCCCAAACGACAGGGCCCCTACTATGGCTACACCTTC. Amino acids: CASSPKRQGPYYGYTF.

The CDR3 here is CASSPTDRGKGYTF. DNA of the CDR3: TGTGCCAGCTCACCCACTGACAGGGGGAAAGGCTACACCTTC. This sequence joins TRBV18 and TRBJ1-2; TRBD1 matches 9 bases. Germline loops: CDR1 KGHSH, CDR2 LQKENI. The V segment lost 3 bases and the J segment 8 bases; nucleotides outside the gene matches: 7. The CDR3 runs to 14 residues.

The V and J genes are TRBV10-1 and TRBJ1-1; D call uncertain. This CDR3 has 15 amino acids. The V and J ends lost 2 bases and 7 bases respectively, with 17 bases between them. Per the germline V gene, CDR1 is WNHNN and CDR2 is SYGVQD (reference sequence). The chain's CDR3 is CASSEKLGSGSEAFF. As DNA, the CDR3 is TGCGCCAGCAGTGAGAAGTTGGGGAGTGGAAGTGAAGCTTTCTTT.

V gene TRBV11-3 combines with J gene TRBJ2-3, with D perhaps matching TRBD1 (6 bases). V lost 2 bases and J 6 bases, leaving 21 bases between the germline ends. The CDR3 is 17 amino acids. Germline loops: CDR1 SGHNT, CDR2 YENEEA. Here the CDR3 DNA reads TGTGCCAGCAGCTTACTAAACGGACAGTCGATAAAGGATACGCAGTATTTT. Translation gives CASSLLNGQSIKDTQYF.

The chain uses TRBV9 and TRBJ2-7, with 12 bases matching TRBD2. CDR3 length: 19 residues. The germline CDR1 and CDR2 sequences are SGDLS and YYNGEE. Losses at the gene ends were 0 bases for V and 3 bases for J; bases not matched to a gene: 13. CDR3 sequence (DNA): TGTGCCAGCAGCGTAGGGACTAGCGGGACCTCACCTAAAAACTACGAGCAGTACTTC. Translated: CASSVGTSGTSPKNYEQYF.

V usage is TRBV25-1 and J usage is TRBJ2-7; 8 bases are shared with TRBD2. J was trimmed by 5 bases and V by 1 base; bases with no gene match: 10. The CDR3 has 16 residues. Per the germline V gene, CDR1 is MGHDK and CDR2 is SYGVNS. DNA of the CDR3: TGTGCCAGCAGTGAATCGCCGGCGGGAGGTCTCAACGAGCAGTACTTC. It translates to CASSESPAGGLNEQYF.

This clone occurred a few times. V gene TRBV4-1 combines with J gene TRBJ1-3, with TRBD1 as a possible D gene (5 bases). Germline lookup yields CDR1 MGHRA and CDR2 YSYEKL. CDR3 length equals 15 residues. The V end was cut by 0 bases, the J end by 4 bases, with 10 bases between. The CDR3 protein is CASSQESGGGNTIYF. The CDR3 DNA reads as TGCGCCAGCAGCCAAGAATCCGGGGGGGGAAACACCATATATTTT.

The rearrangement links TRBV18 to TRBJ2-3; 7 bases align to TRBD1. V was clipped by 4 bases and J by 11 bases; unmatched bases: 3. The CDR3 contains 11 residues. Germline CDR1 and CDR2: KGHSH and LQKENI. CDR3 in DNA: TGTGCCAGCTCACGGGACAGCGGGCAGTATTTT. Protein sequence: CASSRDSGQYF.

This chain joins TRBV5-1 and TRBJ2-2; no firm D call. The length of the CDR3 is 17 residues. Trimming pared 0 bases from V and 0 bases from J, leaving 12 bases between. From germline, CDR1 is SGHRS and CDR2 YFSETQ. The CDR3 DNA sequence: TGCGCCAGCAGCTTGGTCGGTCTCAGCGCGAACACCGGGGAGCTGTTTTTT. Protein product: CASSLVGLSANTGELFF.

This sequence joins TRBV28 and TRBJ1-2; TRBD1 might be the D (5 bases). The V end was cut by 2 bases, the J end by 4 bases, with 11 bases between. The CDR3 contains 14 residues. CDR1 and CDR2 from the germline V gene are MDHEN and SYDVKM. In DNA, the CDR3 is TGTGCCAGCAGTTTAACCGGACAATCCTATGGCTACACCTTC. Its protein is CASSLTGQSYGYTF.